This paragraph reports one T cell receptor beta chain. Study processing details: Reference gene primer amplification gave estimated nucleated cell counts. Assay used: immunoSEQ multiplex PCR; TCRdb lists only in-frame clones, some missing. V, J and clone size are those of that table, while D and trimming were read from the DNA. The sample lists 210,000 or so clones, over 70% occurring once. CDR3 size: 16 residues. Trimming cost V 4 bases and J 0 bases, with 14 bases left between them. The V gene's germline CDR1 is SGDLS and CDR2 YYNGEE. The data derive from a study of blood T cell repertoires in COVID-19. As for the study in general: Some COVID-19 samples were acute and others convalescent; all came from the United States, Italy and Spain. Nucleic acid was either cDNA or gDNA, and it came from T cells, B-cell-depleted T cells, or PBMCs.

The gene calls are TRBV9 and TRBJ2-1, with D perhaps matching TRBD1 (5 bases). Sequenced: peripheral blood. The clonotype was recovered from a man in his forties or fifties with active or convalescent COVID-19. In DNA form, the CDR3 reads TGTGCCAGCAGCTCATTGGCCCAGGGCTCCTACAATGAGCAGTTCTTC. Translation: CASSSLAQGSYNEQFF.